The rows below give T cell receptor beta chains drawn from one sample of a study of T-cell reconstitution after alpha-beta-depleted transplantation in children. Via MiXCR, TCRdb re-called the PCR reads, giving one row per CDR3 protein. The sample carries hundreds of thousands of distinct CDR3 sequences, roughly 13% recorded once. The sequenced sample was PBMCs, mostly from graft donor cells, obtained 360 days after TCRalphabeta/CD19-depleted stem cell transplant. Receptor source: a male patient younger than 18 who had a stem cell transplant for acute myeloid leukemia, so the T cells may come from the graft donor. Each CDR3 is given with its conserved first and last residue. D genes are given only for firm matches. The listing skips clone size in some rows; elsewhere it reads once, few, many or a size class.

many | 14 | TRBD1 | TRBJ2-7 | TRBV28 | TGTGCCAGCAGCCCACAGGGGGGATTTGAGGAGCAGTACTTC | CASSPQGGFEEQYF
. | 15 | . | TRBJ2-7 | TRBV13 | TGTGCCAGCAGCTTAGTCCAGGCCTCCCCCCACGAGCAGTACTTC | CASSLVQASPHEQYF
. | 21 | TRBD2 | TRBJ2-7 | TRBV11-3 | TGTGCCAGCAGCCACCCCCGATGGGCTCAAAGGGGACTAGCGGGAAGTAACGAGCAGTACTTC | CASSHPRWAQRGLAGSNEQYF
few | 17 | . | TRBJ2-4 | TRBV5-1 | TGCGCCAGCAGCTTAACAGGGGGGGTGAGGTCCAAAAACATTCAGTACTTC | CASSLTGGVRSKNIQYF
many | 22 | . | TRBJ2-6 | TRBV27 | TGTGCCAGCAGTTTCGGTCTGGAGACTAAGGGACCGACCCTCTCTGGGGCCAACGTCCTGACTTTC | CASSFGLETKGPTLSGANVLTF
. | 15 | . | TRBJ2-6 | TRBV5-1 | TGCGCCAGCACCAAGACGGTTCCTGGGGCCAACGTCCTGACTTTC | CASTKTVPGANVLTF
many | 14 | . | TRBJ2-7 | TRBV29-1 | TGCAGCGTTGAATGGTCGAACAGCTCCTACGAGCAGTACTTC | CSVEWSNSSYEQYF
few | 15 | . | TRBJ1-5 | TRBV28 | TGTGCCAGCAGGTGGCACAAGCATAGCAATCAGCCCCAGCATTTT | CASRWHKHSNQPQHF
. | 15 | . | TRBJ2-7 | TRBV7-3 | TGTGCCAGCAGCTTAACTCCGGGACACTCCTACGAGCAGTACTTC | CASSLTPGHSYEQYF
many | 13 | . | TRBJ2-4 | TRBV30 | TGTGCCTGGAGTGTATTAGAGGGAAACATTCAGTACTTC | CAWSVLEGNIQYF
few | 15 | . | TRBJ1-3 | TRBV29-1 | TGCAGCGTTGAAGACAGGCTAGTGTCTGGAAACACCATATATTTT | CSVEDRLVSGNTIYF
many | 16 | . | TRBJ2-5 | TRBV11-3 | TGTGCCAGCAGCTTAGATAATAGGGTCCGCTGGGAGACCCAGTACTTC | CASSLDNRVRWETQYF
. | 12 | . | TRBJ2-5 | TRBV28 | TGTGCCAGCAGTCTAATTCGGGAGACCCAGTACTTC | CASSLIRETQYF
many | 12 | . | TRBJ2-3 | TRBV7-9 | TGTGCCAGCAGCTTAATACCAGATACGCAGTATTTT | CASSLIPDTQYF
. | 15 | TRBD2 | TRBJ2-7 | TRBV20-1 | TGCAGCTGTGAGTTCCCATTAGCGGGACCCTACGAGCAGTACTTC | CSCEFPLAGPYEQYF
. | 18 | TRBD2 | TRBJ2-7 | TRBV19 | TGTGCCAGTAAACGAGGGACTAGCGGGACAGTATGGGTCTACGAGCAGTACTTC | CASKRGTSGTVWVYEQYF
. | 14 | . | TRBJ2-7 | TRBV15 | TGTGCCACCAGCTGGAACCTGAGGAGTTACGAGCAGTACTTC | CATSWNLRSYEQYF
few | 13 | . | TRBJ2-1 | TRBV3-1 | TGTGCCAGCAGCCAGATTCCCGGTTATGAGCAGTTCTTC | CASSQIPGYEQFF
. | 22 | TRBD1 | TRBJ1-1 | TRBV14 | TGTGCCAGCAGCCAAGATGGCTTCACAGGGGCGGAAGCCAACCCGGGGAACACTGAAGCTTTCTTT | CASSQDGFTGAEANPGNTEAFF
few | 14 | . | TRBJ2-7 | TRBV9 | TGTGCCAGCAGCGTAGTCCCCGGGGCCTACGAGCAGTACTTC | CASSVVPGAYEQYF